A single sample gave rise to the 17 T cell receptor beta chains below, sequenced in a study of cytomegalovirus exposure and HLA in healthy donors (dated by TCRdb to about 2017). The library was obtained by the immunoSEQ multiplex PCR assay. For the multiplex PCR, a mixture combining 60 forward primers for TCR Vbeta segments and 13 reverse primers for TCR Jbeta segments was used. What TCRdb holds here is the immuneACCESS table cut down to in-frame rearrangements. Part of the clones is not present; checked against another copy, under half of the missing clones reflect an unresolved V gene, and the others are unexplained. The sample contains under 85,000 clones, about three quarters of them found a single time. Under 3.5% of the sample is taken by the ten largest. Specimen: PBMCs. These receptors all come from a man aged 18 to 30 in good health and CMV-seronegative.

This rearrangement joins TRBV7-9 to TRBJ2-7; D not certain. V shed 3 bases and J shed 1 base, with 10 bases lying between them. The CDR3 totals 14 residues. Germline-derived CDR1 and CDR2 are SEHNR and FQNEAQ (reference sequence). In nucleotides, the CDR3 is TGTGCCAGCAGCTTTTCGGTTAGTTCCTACGAGCAGTACTTC. This encodes CASSFSVSSYEQYF.

The chain couples TRBV27 to TRBJ2-3; D may be TRBD2 (5 bases). Germline V gives CDR1 MNHEY, CDR2 SMNVEV (reference sequence). V was trimmed by 3 bases and J by 1 base, leaving 11 bases between them. This CDR3 has 15 amino acids. DNA of the CDR3: TGTGCCAGCAGTTTCGGAGGCTGGGGCACAGATACGCAGTATTTT. Its protein product is CASSFGGWGTDTQYF.

The chain employs TRBV10-2 and TRBJ2-1; weak D call: TRBD2 (6 bases). V was shortened by 0 bases and J by 4 bases, with 16 bases between the two germline ends. Germline values: CDR1 WSHSY, CDR2 SAAADI. The CDR3 spans 17 residues. The CDR3 coding sequence is TGCGCCAGCAGTGAGTCGAATAAGGGCGGGGATTACAATGAGCAGTTCTTC. Its translation is CASSESNKGGDYNEQFF.

The gene calls are TRBV9 and TRBJ2-3, with a tentative D call TRBD1 (6 bases). Trimming took 0 bases from V and 4 from J, leaving 12 bases between them. CDR1 is SGDLS and CDR2 is YYNGEE in the germline V gene. The CDR3 extends over 15 amino acids. The CDR3 DNA reads TGTGCCAGCAGCGTAGTGGGGGCCGGAGCAGATACGCAGTATTTT. Translating it yields CASSVVGAGADTQYF.

This clone was found a few times. The J gene is TRBJ1-1, the V gene TRBV7-9; TRBD1 matches at 8 bases. The germline gives CDR1 SEHNR, CDR2 FQNEAQ (reference sequence). V lost 5 bases to trimming and J lost 0 bases; unmatched junction nucleotides: 5. The CDR3 contains 15 residues. DNA of the CDR3: TGTGCCAGCAGCGAGACGACAGGGGTGAACACTGAAGCTTTCTTT. As protein: CASSETTGVNTEAFF.

This chain links TRBV19 with TRBJ1-5; 8 bases are shared with TRBD1. Germline CDR1 and CDR2: LNHDA and SQIVND (reference sequence). V trimming: 6 bases; J trimming: 1 base; junction bases outside the gene matches: 5. CDR3 length: 15 residues. The CDR3 sequence: CASRAGGVSNQPQHF. CDR3 bases: TGTGCCAGTAGGGCAGGGGGCGTGAGCAATCAGCCCCAGCATTTT.

The chain is built from TRBV30 and TRBJ1-1; TRBD1 agrees at 8 bases. After removal of 4 bases from V and 5 bases from J, the junction contained 6 bases not matched to a gene. Germline CDR1 is GTSNPN and CDR2 is SVGIG (reference sequence). The CDR3 is made up of 13 amino acids. In nucleotides, the CDR3 is TGTGCCTGGATAAAGGGACAGGCTACTGAAGCTTTCTTT. Its translation: CAWIKGQATEAFF.

The chain uses TRBV5-4 and TRBJ2-3; D is perhaps TRBD2 (5 bases). Trimming took off 3 bases at V and 6 bases at J, with 8 bases between the two ends. The CDR3 has 12 residues. Germline V CDR1 and CDR2: SGHNT, YYREEE (reference sequence). The chain's CDR3 is CASSSGYDTQYF. The CDR3 nucleotides are TGTGCCAGCAGCTCGGGGTACGATACGCAGTATTTT. Variable domain in full (rest from reference TRBV5-4 and TRBJ2-3): ETGVTQSPTHLIKTRGQQVTLRCSSQSGHNTVSWYQQALGQGPQFIFQYYREEENGRGNFPPRFSGLQFPNYSSELNVNALELDDSALYLCASSSGYDTQYFGPGTRLTVL.

This clone was recorded only once. The chain combines TRBV7-9 with TRBJ2-1; 7 bases match TRBD2. Germline V gene sequence: CDR1 SEHNR, CDR2 FQNEAQ (reference sequence). The length of the CDR3 is 15 residues. Trimming took 10 bases from V and 2 from J; bases not matched to a gene: 11. CDR3 nucleotide sequence: TGTGCCATCCCGCGCCCTGGGGGGGCCTACAATGAGCAGTTCTTC. It is translated as CAIPRPGGAYNEQFF. The entire variable domain, with the rest obtained from reference TRBV7-9 and TRBJ2-1, is as follows: DTGVSQNPRHKITKRGQNVTFRCDPISEHNRLYWYRQTLGQGPEFLTYFQNEAQLEKSRLLSDRFSAERPKGSFSTLEIQRTEQGDSAMYLCAIPRPGGAYNEQFFGPGTRLTVL.

V usage is TRBV28 and J usage is TRBJ2-3, with 12 nucleotides matching TRBD2. The CDR3 extends over 20 amino acids. V was pared by 3 bases and J by 0 bases, with 13 bases of the junction left unmatched. CDR1 is MDHEN, CDR2 SYDVKM, per germline. The CDR3 bases are TGTGCCAGCAGTTTGGATCCCGCTAGCGGGGGGGACACTAGCACAGATACGCAGTATTTT. It translates to CASSLDPASGGDTSTDTQYF.

The CDR3 protein is CASSGDKQATNEKLFF. In DNA, the CDR3 is TGCGCCAGCAGCGGGGACAAGCAAGCAACTAATGAAAAACTGTTTTTT. V usage is TRBV5-1 and J usage is TRBJ1-4, with a tentative D call TRBD1 (6 bases). In germline, CDR1 is SGHRS, CDR2 YFSETQ. Trimming left V 4 bases short and J 0 bases short, with 13 bases between. CDR3 length equals 16 residues.

V and J are TRBV11-2 and TRBJ2-1; TRBD1 agrees at 7 bases. The CDR3 sequence is 17 residues long. The V gene end was trimmed by 3 bases and the J gene end by 6 bases; junction bases not matched to a gene: 14. CDR1 and CDR2 from the germline V gene are SGHAT and FQNNGV. DNA of the CDR3: TGTGCCAGCAGCTTCGCTCAGGGGGTATCCTTACTCAATGAGCAGTTCTTC. The encoded protein is CASSFAQGVSLLNEQFF.

The V gene is TRBV10-3, the J gene TRBJ1-2; the match to TRBD1 covers 7 bases. The junction had 10 bases not matched to a gene; V was cut back by 2 bases and J by 4 bases. Germline values: CDR1 ENHRY, CDR2 SYGVKD. The CDR3 consists of 16 residues. The CDR3 coding sequence is TGTGCCATCAGTGAGAACGAGACAGGGAAACCCTATGGCTACACCTTC. Its protein is CAISENETGKPYGYTF.

V gene TRBV7-3 combines with J gene TRBJ2-3, with 10 nucleotides matching TRBD2. Germline V CDR1 and CDR2: SGHTA, FQGTGA. The CDR3 spans 15 residues. V trimming: 4 bases; J trimming: 1 base; junction bases outside the gene matches: 2. CDR3 residues: CASSSGLAGTDTQYF. The CDR3 DNA follows: TGTGCCAGCAGCTCCGGACTAGCGGGCACAGATACGCAGTATTTT.

For this clone: The germline gene is not matched at one end of the junction; a read error may be the cause. The gene calls are TRBV7-2 and TRBJ1-6; 8 bases align to TRBD1. The germline V gene encodes CDR1 SGHTA and CDR2 FQGNSA. This CDR3 spans 17 amino acids. The CDR3 reads CASSLATGGRSNSPLHF. The CDR3 region has the DNA TGTGCCAGCAGCCTAGCAACAGGGGGACGGTCGAATTCACCCCTCCACTTT.

The V call is TRBV7-9, the J call TRBJ2-4; TRBD2 might be the D (6 bases). V lost 3 bases and J lost 4, with 13 bases in between. The V gene's germline CDR1 is SEHNR and CDR2 FQNEAQ (reference sequence). The CDR3 is 15 amino acids. CDR3 protein: CASSLGRGSKNIQYF. Here the CDR3 DNA reads TGTGCCAGCAGCTTGGGGCGGGGATCGAAAAACATTCAGTACTTC. The variable domain in full, completed from reference TRBV7-9 and TRBJ2-4, reads DTGVSQNPRHKITKRGQNVTFRCDPISEHNRLYWYRQTLGQGPEFLTYFQNEAQLEKSRLLSDRFSAERPKGSFSTLEIQRTEQGDSAMYLCASSLGRGSKNIQYFGAGTRLSVL.

The chain uses TRBV6-5 and TRBJ2-5; 8 positions match TRBD1. The CDR3 is made up of 15 amino acids. V gave up 2 bases and J gave up 7 bases; unmatched junction bases: 9. CDR1 is MNHEY, CDR2 SVGAGI, per germline. The DNA for the CDR3 is TGTGCCAGCAGTTACGAAGGGCAGGGGGCAGGGACCCAGTACTTC. Its translation: CASSYEGQGAGTQYF.